The 30 T cell receptor beta chains listed next were all sequenced from one sample in a study of cytomegalovirus exposure and HLA in healthy donors. Both 60 Vbeta primers and 13 Jbeta primers went into the PCR. TCRdb keeps only in-frame clones here, not all; method: immunoSEQ multiplex PCR. The repertoire table contains 150,000 or so clones. Sequencing was carried out using PBMCs. Receptors were obtained from a man aged 30 to 39 in good health and CMV-seronegative.

The rearrangement uses TRBV28 and TRBJ1-1, with D unclear. The germline V and J ends were trimmed by 7 bases and 9 bases, with 12 bases remaining between them. The germline V gene encodes CDR1 MDHEN and CDR2 SYDVKM. The CDR3 is 11 amino acids. CDR3 sequence: CASIPRPQAFF. For the CDR3, the DNA is TGTGCCAGCATCCCGAGGCCCCAAGCTTTCTTT.

The chain employs TRBV28 and TRBJ2-7, with D possibly being TRBD2 (6 bases). The CDR3 sequence is 15 residues long. Trimming left V 6 bases short and J 3 bases short, with 18 bases between. The germline CDR1 and CDR2 sequences are MDHEN and SYDVKM. The CDR3 protein is CASSRIRETNYEQYF. The CDR3 region has the DNA TGTGCCAGCAGCCGAATTCGGGAGACAAACTACGAGCAGTACTTC. The full variable domain, rest sourced from reference TRBV28 and TRBJ2-7, is DVKVTQSSRYLVKRTGEKVFLECVQDMDHENMFWYRQDPGLGLRLIYFSYDVKMKEKGDIPEGYSVSREKKERFSLILESASTNQTSMYLCASSRIRETNYEQYFGPGTRLTVT.

This rearrangement joins TRBV7-8 to TRBJ1-5, with 9 bases that match TRBD1. V was clipped by 4 bases and J by 6 bases; unmatched bases: 13. This CDR3 comprises 17 residues. Germline CDR1 SGHVS, CDR2 FQNEAQ. In DNA, the CDR3 is TGTGCCAGCAGCTCTAGAATCTGGACAGGGGCGCCTCAGCCCCAGCATTTT. Translated, it gives CASSSRIWTGAPQPQHF.

The chain employs TRBV28 and TRBJ1-6; D is perhaps TRBD1 (5 bases). V lost 5 bases and J lost 8, with 7 bases in between. This CDR3 has 12 residues. Germline CDR1 MDHEN, CDR2 SYDVKM. The CDR3, as DNA: TGTGCCAGCAGTGGGGGGGATTCACCCCTCCACTTT. Protein product: CASSGGDSPLHF.

The CDR3 coding sequence is TGTGCCAGCTCCCCGGGACAGGGTGACGAGCAGTACTTC. Its translation: CASSPGQGDEQYF. The gene calls are TRBV7-8 and TRBJ2-7; 9 bases line up with TRBD1. From germline, CDR1 is SGHVS and CDR2 FQNEAQ. With 8 bases clipped from V and 5 bases from J, the junction kept 7 bases outside the gene matches. The CDR3 spans 13 residues.

In DNA form, the CDR3 reads TGTGCCAGTAGGACAGGGAGCGTCCCCGCGCCCCAGCATTTT. Protein product: CASRTGSVPAPQHF. The chain uses TRBV19 and TRBJ1-5; 7 bases match TRBD1. The CDR3 runs to 14 residues. CDR1 and CDR2 from the germline V gene are LNHDA and SQIVND (reference sequence). With 6 bases clipped from V and 9 bases from J, the junction kept 11 bases outside the gene matches.

This chain connects TRBV15 to TRBJ2-3; a possible D gene is TRBD2 (5 bases). CDR1 LNHNV and CDR2 YYDKDF come from the germline V gene (reference sequence). The CDR3 runs 17 residues. V dropped 0 bases and J dropped 2 bases, with 15 bases sitting between them. CDR3 sequence: CATSRDPRRDYTDTQYF. The CDR3 DNA sequence: TGTGCCACCAGCAGAGATCCCCGGCGCGACTACACAGATACGCAGTATTTT.

This chain joins TRBV11-3 and TRBJ1-5, with D possibly TRBD1 on 6 matching bases. Germline CDR1 is SGHNT and CDR2 is YENEEA. Between the trimmed V and J ends, which lost 3 bases and 3 bases, there was a span of 9 bases. CDR3 size: 14 residues. The CDR3 DNA sequence: TGTGCCAGCAGCTTGTCAGGGGACAATCAGCCCCAGCATTTT. Residues: CASSLSGDNQPQHF.

V usage is TRBV4-1 and J usage is TRBJ1-1; 7 nucleotides align to TRBD1. Germline assignment: CDR1 MGHRA and CDR2 YSYEKL. The CDR3 sequence is 15 residues long. V gave up 2 bases and J gave up 3 bases; unmatched junction bases: 6. CDR3 amino acids: CASSQRQGRDTEAFF. CDR3 coding DNA: TGCGCCAGCAGCCAAAGACAGGGTAGGGACACTGAAGCTTTCTTT.

The chain couples TRBV27 to TRBJ2-2; possible D gene TRBD2, 6 bases. CDR3 length: 16 residues. Germline CDR1 is MNHEY and CDR2 is SMNVEV (reference sequence). Trimming pared 5 bases from V and 2 bases from J, leaving 15 bases between. The CDR3 sequence is CASSPGVAVNTGELFF. Here the CDR3 DNA reads TGTGCCAGCAGTCCCGGGGTAGCGGTAAACACCGGGGAGCTGTTTTTT.

The chain employs TRBV5-1 and TRBJ1-2; TRBD1 might be the D (6 bases). The CDR3 covers 13 residues. With 5 bases removed from V and 3 bases from J, the gap between germline ends came to 11 bases. Germline-derived CDR1 and CDR2 are SGHRS and YFSETQ. As DNA, the CDR3 is TGCGCCAGCAGTCAGGACAGATACTATGGCTACACCTTC. Its translation: CASSQDRYYGYTF.

CDR3 sequence: CASSQPLGQGTGELFF. The CDR3 DNA reads as TGTGCCAGCAGCCAACCCTTGGGACAGGGAACCGGGGAGCTGTTTTTT. The rearrangement joins TRBV7-2 to TRBJ2-2; TRBD1 matches at 9 bases. Germline values: CDR1 SGHTA, CDR2 FQGNSA. The CDR3 is 16 residues long. V shed 5 bases and J 5 bases; nucleotides not matched to a gene: 9.

This chain uses TRBV6-6 with TRBJ2-2; D is unresolved. The CDR3 runs to 14 residues. Germline CDR1 and CDR2: MNHNY and SVGAGI (reference sequence). V was clipped by 6 bases and J by 0 bases, with 8 bases between them. Written as DNA, the CDR3 is TGTGCCAGCAGGGCAGGATCGAACACCGGGGAGCTGTTTTTT. Its translation is CASRAGSNTGELFF.

The chain combines TRBV7-6 with TRBJ2-7, with 8 bases identical to TRBD2. Per the germline V gene, CDR1 is SGHVS and CDR2 is FNYEAQ. J was trimmed by 2 bases and V by 5 bases; bases with no gene match: 11. The CDR3 runs 16 residues. The CDR3 here is CASSPGGEGPTYEQYF. The CDR3 bases are TGTGCCAGCAGCCCCGGGGGGGAGGGCCCCACCTACGAGCAGTACTTC. Variable domain in full (rest from reference TRBV7-6 and TRBJ2-7): GAGVSQSPRYKVTKRGQDVALRCDPISGHVSLYWYRQALGQGPEFLTYFNYEAQQDKSGLPNDRFSAERPEGSISTLTIQRTEQRDSAMYRCASSPGGEGPTYEQYFGPGTRLTVT.

The V call is TRBV29-1, the J call TRBJ2-1, with 12 bases lining up with TRBD2. The germline gives CDR1 SQVTM, CDR2 ANQGSEA. V lost 6 bases and J lost 3; bases outside the gene matches: 3. This CDR3 contains 14 residues. The CDR3 sequence: CSVRTSGDYNEQFF. CDR3 nucleotide sequence: TGCAGCGTCCGGACTAGCGGGGACTACAATGAGCAGTTCTTC.

The V call is TRBV5-1, the J call TRBJ1-3; D might be TRBD1 (6 bases). CDR3 length: 15 residues. Germline CDR1 reads SGHRS; CDR2 reads YFSETQ. V was trimmed by 4 bases and J by 0 bases, leaving 11 bases between them. DNA for the CDR3: TGCGCCAGCAGCCCTACAGGGAGCTCTGGAAACACCATATATTTT. Its translation: CASSPTGSSGNTIYF.

In the case of this clone: Other DNA sequences of this sample code for an identical CDR3. The chain recombines TRBV27 with TRBJ1-3; D unclear. The CDR3 extends over 13 amino acids. V lost 4 bases to trimming and J lost 4 bases, with 8 bases between them. CDR1 is MNHEY, CDR2 SMNVEV, per germline (reference sequence). The CDR3 nucleotides read TGTGCCAGCAGTTCCACGGGGGGAAACACCATATATTTT. Amino acid sequence: CASSSTGGNTIYF.

CDR3 DNA: TGTGCCAGCAGTGACCCGGGACAAGGAGAGGCCAAAAACATTCAGTACTTC. Its protein product is CASSDPGQGEAKNIQYF. J is TRBJ2-4 and V is TRBV6-1; tentatively, D is TRBD1 (6 bases). CDR1 MNHNS and CDR2 SASEGT come from the germline V gene. V dropped 3 bases and J dropped 1 base, with 16 bases sitting between them. This CDR3 contains 17 residues.

The rearrangement links TRBV13 to TRBJ2-7; possible D gene TRBD1, 5 bases. Trimming left V 0 bases short and J 6 bases short, with 6 bases between. The CDR3 consists of 12 residues. The germline V gene encodes CDR1 PRHDT and CDR2 FYEKMQ (reference sequence). CDR3 in DNA: TGTGCCAGCAGCTTAGGGGGGCGCGAGCAGTACTTC. It specifies CASSLGGREQYF.

This rearrangement joins TRBV18 to TRBJ2-4, with TRBD1 identical over 7 bases. The CDR3 contains 16 residues. J gave up 8 bases and V 3 bases, and 13 bases lay outside the gene matches. Looked up from germline, CDR1 is KGHSH and CDR2 is LQKENI. CDR3 DNA: TGTGCCAGCTCACCCAATGACGCCTCAGGGGGTGACATTCAGTACTTC. It is translated as CASSPNDASGGDIQYF. Full variable domain (missing parts from reference TRBV18 and TRBJ2-4): NAGVMQNPRHLVRRRGQEARLRCSPMKGHSHVYWYRQLPEEGLKFMVYLQKENIIDESGMPKERFSAEFPKEGPSILRIQQVVRGDSAAYFCASSPNDASGGDIQYFGAGTRLSVL.

CDR3: CASSPQTGGNYGYTF. The CDR3 nucleotides read TGTGCCAGCAGTCCCCAGACAGGGGGGAACTATGGCTACACCTTC. V and J are TRBV27 and TRBJ1-2, with 9 bases identical to TRBD1. CDR1 MNHEY and CDR2 SMNVEV come from the germline V gene (reference sequence). The CDR3 extends over 15 amino acids. Losses at the gene ends were 5 bases for V and 2 bases for J; bases not matched to a gene: 6.

This rearrangement joins TRBV10-3 to TRBJ1-2; D may be TRBD1 (5 bases). Germline assignment: CDR1 ENHRY and CDR2 SYGVKD. The CDR3 consists of 14 residues. V was pared by 0 bases and J by 5 bases, with 10 bases between. In DNA form, the CDR3 reads TGTGCCATCAGTGAGTCTCACGCAGGGTATGGCTACACCTTC. Translated, it gives CAISESHAGYGYTF.

The chain couples TRBV6-5 to TRBJ2-5; 8 bases align to TRBD2. The CDR3 runs 15 residues. The V gene's germline CDR1 is MNHEY and CDR2 SVGAGI. The junction had 8 bases not matched to a gene; V was cut back by 6 bases and J by 2 bases. The CDR3 region has the DNA TGTGCCAGCAGGCCACAACTAGCGGTTCAAGAGACCCAGTACTTC. Translated: CASRPQLAVQETQYF.

The chain couples TRBV5-4 to TRBJ1-1; 8 positions match TRBD1. This CDR3 spans 15 amino acids. The germline gives CDR1 SGHNT, CDR2 YYREEE (reference sequence). V shed 4 bases, J shed 1 base, and the junction held 6 bases outside the gene matches. The CDR3 sequence: CASSDPGTGNTEAFF. In nucleotides, the CDR3 is TGTGCCAGCAGCGATCCCGGGACAGGGAACACTGAAGCTTTCTTT.

The chain has TRBV7-8 and TRBJ2-6, with 7 bases aligning to TRBD2. Germline assignment: CDR1 SGHVS and CDR2 FQNEAQ. The V segment lost 4 bases and the J segment 0 bases; nucleotides outside the gene matches: 9. The CDR3 has 18 amino acids. CDR3 loop: CASSSGRVTDSGANVLTF. The CDR3, as DNA: TGTGCCAGCAGCTCAGGGAGGGTCACCGACTCTGGGGCCAACGTCCTGACTTTC.

The chain is built from TRBV28 and TRBJ2-1; 9 nucleotides align to TRBD2. Per germline, CDR1 MDHEN and CDR2 SYDVKM. The CDR3 totals 15 residues. V dropped 5 bases and J dropped 1; count of bases not matched to a gene: 3. CDR3 in DNA: TGTGCCAGCAGTATTACTAGCGGGTCCTACAATGAGCAGTTCTTC. Translation gives CASSITSGSYNEQFF.

The CDR3 spells CASSPGQGALYEQYF. CDR3 bases: TGTGCCAGCAGCCCAGGACAGGGGGCGCTCTACGAGCAGTACTTC. The rearrangement links TRBV11-1 to TRBJ2-7; 11 nucleotides line up with TRBD1. The CDR3 extends over 15 amino acids. With V trimmed by 5 bases and J by 3 bases, 6 bases remained unmatched. Looked up from germline, CDR1 is SGHAT and CDR2 is FQDESV (reference sequence).

The chain combines TRBV28 with TRBJ1-5; a weak D match, TRBD1 (5 bases). V lost 3 bases, J lost 6 bases, and 9 bases lay in between. This CDR3 is built from 13 residues. In germline, CDR1 is MDHEN, CDR2 SYDVKM. In nucleotides, the CDR3 is TGTGCCAGCAGTTTGGGGGGTAGTCAGCCCCAGCATTTT. This codes for CASSLGGSQPQHF.

This chain's CDR3 is CASSSPGEYGYTF. CDR3 nucleotides: TGTGCCAGCAGCTCACCCGGGGAGTATGGCTACACCTTC. V gene TRBV7-8 combines with J gene TRBJ1-2; D gene ambiguous. Trimming shortened V by 4 bases and J by 5 bases, and 11 bases separated the two germline ends. Germline lookup yields CDR1 SGHVS and CDR2 FQNEAQ. This CDR3 is built from 13 residues.

The gene calls are TRBV2 and TRBJ1-2, with 9 nucleotides matching TRBD1. V dropped 4 bases and J dropped 7; count of bases not matched to a gene: 7. CDR3 length: 14 amino acids. Germline values: CDR1 SNHLY, CDR2 FYNNEI. The CDR3 nucleotides read TGTGCCAGCAGTGTCATGGGGGGACAGGGTGGCTACACCTTC. Its protein product is CASSVMGGQGGYTF.